The sample holds many counts of the clone carrying this T cell receptor (beta chain). As yet, its antigen is unknown. From the reads, TCRdb called clonotypes with MiXCR, one entry per CDR3 protein. The sample consists of some 250,000 distinct CDR3 sequences, approximately 9.2% of them appearing once. This entry belongs to a study of T cell repertoires in cytomegalovirus infection. Background on the study: It can be stated that public TCR beta signatures indicated CMV infection as well as a matching HLA type. Findings of the study overall: CMV carriers having the relevant HLA were flagged by cumulative public TCR beta family frequency. What dominated the ex vivo response were HLA-C-restricted CMV-specific TCR beta clonotypes.

The CDR3 spans 16 residues. Trimming removed 3 bases at V and 8 bases at J, with 19 bases between. The TCR sequence derives from a human donor in good health (CMV status not recorded). Some clones in this sample may be carry-over from other donors' samples. V usage is TRBV12-3 or TRBV12-4 and J usage is TRBJ1-4; D possibly corresponds to TRBD1 (6 bases). The sequencing sample was made of PBMCs. The CDR3 DNA sequence: TGTGCCAGCAGTTTCGGTGGAGGGGGGGAATACGAAAAACTGTTTTTT. Translating it yields CASSFGGGGEYEKLFF.